These 6 T cell receptor beta chains were all obtained from the same sample, sequenced in a study of T cells in Graves' hyperthyroidism and ophthalmopathy (dated by TCRdb to between 2018 and 2021). Library prep was done by multiplex PCR. Reads for this sample came from an Illumina HiSeq 2000. Amplification of TCR beta CDR3 regions was carried out from RNA transcripts. The TCR CDR3 was subjected to a first round of RT-PCR using the HTBI primer set and the Qiagen OneStep RT-PCR kit. Through fastp at Q25 and MiXCR, TCRdb rebuilt clones from the public reads, retaining in-frame beta chains. For every CDR3 protein sequence, its rows merge into one entry that carries the most common genes and DNA. This sample gives hundreds of thousands of distinct CDR3 sequences in total; roughly 46% of them show up just once. The biggest ten clones account for 8% to 8.5% of the sample. Sequencing was done on a sample of peripheral blood or thyroid tissue (not recorded which). The receptors originated from a woman younger than 30 with Graves' hyperthyroidism. Donor details come from another sample of the same person, matched by shared clones.

This clonotype was seen once. This chain joins TRBV9 and TRBJ2-7, with D unclear. Per the germline V gene, CDR1 is SGDLS and CDR2 is YYNGEE. The V and J ends lost 5 bases and 6 bases respectively, with 12 bases between them. This CDR3 comprises 12 residues. The CDR3 sequence: CASRQGYSEQYF. The CDR3 DNA is TGTGCCAGCAGGCAAGGGTATAGCGAGCAGTACTTC.

CDR3 sequence (DNA): TGTGCCAGCGTTAGGCCCCAAGAGACCCAGTACTTC. Its protein product is CASVRPQETQYF. The chain employs TRBV25-1 and TRBJ2-5; D gene uncertain. V lost 8 bases to trimming and J lost 1 base, with 8 bases between them. CDR1 MGHDK and CDR2 SYGVNS come from the germline V gene. The CDR3 runs to 12 residues.

This clonotype was detected ten times or more. The rearrangement joins TRBV7-9 to TRBJ2-7; D gene ambiguous. Germline V gene lookup returns CDR1 SEHNR and CDR2 FQNEAQ (reference sequence). Trimming removed 8 bases from V and 3 bases from J, with 11 bases in between. CDR3 length equals 12 residues. CDR3 bases: TGTGCCAGCGCCCCTGGGCACTACGAGCAGTACTTC. Amino acids: CASAPGHYEQYF.

This clonotype appeared once. V usage is TRBV10-3 and J usage is TRBJ2-7; D is ambiguous. The germline V and J ends were trimmed by 7 bases and 5 bases, with 12 bases remaining between them. The germline gives CDR1 ENHRY, CDR2 SYGVKD. This CDR3 spans 12 amino acids. The CDR3 DNA follows: TGTGCCATCACACCGAATCCCCACGAGCAGTACTTC. Protein sequence: CAITPNPHEQYF.

V and J are TRBV7-9 and TRBJ2-5; the D gene is possibly TRBD2 (7 bases). Germline V gene data show CDR1 as SEHNR and CDR2 as FQNEAQ (reference sequence). CDR3 size: 14 residues. The germline V and J ends were trimmed by 6 bases and 9 bases, with 20 bases remaining between them. CDR3 bases: TGTGCCAGCAGTCGCGGGGGCGGGCGGCAGCCCCAGTACTTC. Protein product: CASSRGGGRQPQYF.

Only one count was recorded for this clonotype. The gene calls are TRBV15 and TRBJ1-1; unclear D gene. Germline-derived CDR1 and CDR2 are LNHNV and YYDKDF (reference sequence). The CDR3 spans 15 residues. With 2 bases removed from V and 4 bases from J, the gap between germline ends came to 14 bases. DNA of the CDR3: TGTGCCACCAGCAGACGGGAAGGTGAGATCACTGAAGCTTTCTTT. Protein sequence: CATSRREGEITEAFF.